This note documents a single TCR beta chain sequence. Antigen specificity is unknown. The data belong to a study of cytomegalovirus exposure and HLA in healthy donors. Regarding the study as a whole: Sequencing likely generated an artifact that appeared as a cluster of highly shared sequence variants. High specificity and sensitivity for cytomegalovirus status were reported for the classifier.

Donors had nominal health at sampling but likely had unrecorded immune exposures. Trimming at V came to 4 bases and at J to 4 bases, leaving 7 bases not matched to a gene. The CDR3 is made up of 16 amino acids. Germline V gene data show CDR1 as SEHNR and CDR2 as FQNEAQ (reference sequence). The PCR used 60 Vbeta and 13 Jbeta primers. Generated by immunoSEQ multiplex PCR, the TCRdb table keeps only in-frame clones and is missing some. The sample contains about 180,000 clones, 82% of which appear only once. The chain links TRBV7-9 to TRBJ2-3; 11 bases map to TRBD2. The sample comprised PBMCs. The receptor's source is a man in his forties in good health and CMV-seronegative. The CDR3 loop reads CASSSYTSGSSDTQYF. As DNA, the CDR3 is TGTGCCAGCAGCTCCTACACTAGCGGGAGTTCAGATACGCAGTATTTT.